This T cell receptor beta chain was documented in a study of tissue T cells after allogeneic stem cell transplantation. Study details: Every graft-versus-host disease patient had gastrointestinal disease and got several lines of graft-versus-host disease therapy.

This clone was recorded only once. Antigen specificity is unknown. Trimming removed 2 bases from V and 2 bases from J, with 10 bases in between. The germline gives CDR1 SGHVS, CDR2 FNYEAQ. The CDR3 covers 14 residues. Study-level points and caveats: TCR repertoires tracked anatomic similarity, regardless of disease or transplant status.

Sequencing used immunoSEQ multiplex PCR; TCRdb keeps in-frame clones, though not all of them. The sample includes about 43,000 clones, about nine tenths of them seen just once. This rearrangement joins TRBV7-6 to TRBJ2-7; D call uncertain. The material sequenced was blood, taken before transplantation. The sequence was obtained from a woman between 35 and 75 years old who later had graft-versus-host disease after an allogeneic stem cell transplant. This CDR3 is CASSLSRNTYEQYF. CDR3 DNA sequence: TGTGCCAGCAGCTTAAGCAGGAATACCTACGAGCAGTACTTC.